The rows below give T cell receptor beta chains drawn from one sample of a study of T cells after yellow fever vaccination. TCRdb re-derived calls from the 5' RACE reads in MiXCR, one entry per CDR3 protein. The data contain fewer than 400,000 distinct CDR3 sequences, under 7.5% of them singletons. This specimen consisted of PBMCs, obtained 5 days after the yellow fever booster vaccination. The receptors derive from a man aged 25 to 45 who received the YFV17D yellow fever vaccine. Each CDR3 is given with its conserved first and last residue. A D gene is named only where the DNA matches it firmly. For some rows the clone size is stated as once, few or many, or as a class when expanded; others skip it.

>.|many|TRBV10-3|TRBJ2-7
CAISDLNEQYF
TGTGCCATCAGTGACCTAAACGAGCAGTACTTC
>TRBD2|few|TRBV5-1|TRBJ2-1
CASSLSRTSGSSYNEQFF
TGCGCCAGCAGCTTGTCCCGGACTAGCGGGAGCTCCTACAATGAGCAGTTCTTC
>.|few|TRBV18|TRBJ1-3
CASSPDRYSGNTIYF
TGTGCCAGCTCACCCGACAGATACTCTGGAAACACCATATATTTT
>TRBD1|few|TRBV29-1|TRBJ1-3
CSVAWTGGNSGNTIYF
TGCAGCGTCGCTTGGACAGGGGGTAACTCTGGAAACACCATATATTTT
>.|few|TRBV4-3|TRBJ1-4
CASSPTPGTSNEKLFF
TGCGCCAGCAGCCCGACCCCCGGGACAAGCAATGAAAAACTGTTTTTT
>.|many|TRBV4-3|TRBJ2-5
CASSQVARSPRETQYF
TGCGCCAGCAGCCAAGTGGCGCGGAGTCCGAGGGAGACCCAGTACTTC
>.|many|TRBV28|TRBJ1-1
CASSFVGNTEAFF
TGTGCCAGCAGTTTCGTCGGGAACACTGAAGCTTTCTTT
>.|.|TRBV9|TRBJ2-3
CASSAVPDTQYF
TGTGCCAGCAGCGCAGTGCCAGATACGCAGTATTTT
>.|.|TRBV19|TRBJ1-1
CASRILGTEAFF
TGTGCCAGTAGAATCTTAGGGACTGAAGCTTTCTTT
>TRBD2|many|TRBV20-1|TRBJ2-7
CSAPRGGGSSYEQYF
TGCAGTGCTCCCCGGGGGGGAGGAAGCTCCTACGAGCAGTACTTC